One sample yielded the 15 T cell receptor beta chains listed below, sequenced in a study of blood T cell repertoires in COVID-19. Data came from immunoSEQ multiplex PCR; TCRdb stores just in-frame clones and leaves some out. The table includes some 100,000 clones, about 86% detected once. The sample was PBMCs or T cells enriched from blood (not recorded which). These receptors were taken from a woman aged 50 to 65 who had recovered from COVID-19.

V usage is TRBV7-8 and J usage is TRBJ1-2; D not certain. CDR3 length: 12 amino acids. CDR1 and CDR2 (germline): SGHVS, FQNEAQ. The V and J ends lost 4 bases and 7 bases respectively, with 10 bases between them. The CDR3, as DNA: TGTGCCAGCAGCTCCATATTGGCTGGCTACACCTTC. Amino acids: CASSSILAGYTF. Complete variable domain (other parts from reference TRBV7-8 and TRBJ1-2): GAGVSQSPRYKVAKRGQDVALRCDPISGHVSLFWYQQALGQGPEFLTYFQNEAQLDKSGLPSDRFFAERPEGSVSTLKIQRTQQEDSAVYLCASSSILAGYTFGSGTRLTVV.

This chain links TRBV6-5 with TRBJ2-7; D not certain. Looked up from germline, CDR1 is MNHEY and CDR2 is SVGAGI. The CDR3 spans 11 residues. V was cut by 6 bases and J by 6 bases, with 9 bases left in between. The CDR3 protein is CASRVRGEQYF. For the CDR3, the DNA is TGTGCCAGCAGGGTTCGCGGCGAGCAGTACTTC.

V gene TRBV5-8 combines with J gene TRBJ1-6; tentative D call: TRBD1 (6 bases). The length of the CDR3 is 16 residues. V lost 4 bases to trimming and J lost 4 bases, with 15 bases between them. The germline V gene has CDR1 SGHTS and CDR2 YDEGEE. As DNA, the CDR3 is TGTGCCAGCAGCCTTCCGGGGGGGGCATATAATTCACCCCTCCACTTT. It encodes CASSLPGGAYNSPLHF.

The chain recombines TRBV19 with TRBJ2-3; 7 bases are shared with TRBD1. The ends lost 4 bases at V and 4 bases at J; junction bases unmatched: 11. The CDR3 contains 16 residues. Germline CDR1 LNHDA, CDR2 SQIVND (reference sequence). CDR3 sequence (DNA): TGTGCCAGTAGTACCACTCGACAGGGTCAGGCAGATACGCAGTATTTT. This codes for CASSTTRQGQADTQYF.

This rearrangement joins TRBV9 to TRBJ1-3; unclear D gene. The CDR3 consists of 17 residues. V was trimmed by 0 bases and J by 4 bases, leaving 17 bases between them. Germline loops: CDR1 SGDLS, CDR2 YYNGEE. The CDR3 coding sequence is TGTGCCAGCAGCGTAGCTACGGGTGGATCGAGCGGAAACACCATATATTTT. The encoded protein is CASSVATGGSSGNTIYF.

This clone was seen only once. The gene calls are TRBV27 and TRBJ2-1, with D hard to call. CDR1 is MNHEY and CDR2 is SMNVEV in the germline V gene (reference sequence). This CDR3 has 10 residues. Between the trimmed V and J ends, which lost 10 bases and 3 bases, there was a span of 4 bases. The CDR3 coding sequence is TGTGCCACGGGCTACAATGAGCAGTTCTTC. This translates into CATGYNEQFF.

The chain is built from TRBV5-4 and TRBJ1-2; D is perhaps TRBD1 (6 bases). The CDR3 spans 12 residues. Germline loops: CDR1 SGHNT, CDR2 YYREEE (reference sequence). V shed 3 bases and J shed 4 bases, with 7 bases lying between them. The CDR3 is CASSSTGYGYTF. CDR3 bases: TGTGCCAGCAGCTCGACAGGCTATGGCTACACCTTC.

This chain connects TRBV4-1 to TRBJ2-1, with D possibly TRBD1 on 5 matching bases. The V gene's germline CDR1 is MGHRA and CDR2 YSYEKL. The CDR3 is 12 residues long. Trimming removed 8 bases at V and 10 bases at J, with 15 bases between. CDR3: CASQPRAGEQFF. CDR3 bases: TGCGCCAGCCAACCACGAGCAGGGGAGCAGTTCTTC.

This chain joins TRBV28 and TRBJ1-1, with 8 bases lining up with TRBD1. The V gene end was trimmed by 1 base and the J gene end by 3 bases; junction bases not matched to a gene: 13. This CDR3 spans 18 amino acids. Germline values: CDR1 MDHEN, CDR2 SYDVKM. CDR3 region: CASSLLRQGAGGYTEAFF. CDR3 nucleotide sequence: TGTGCCAGCAGTTTATTGAGGCAGGGGGCCGGTGGGTACACTGAAGCTTTCTTT. The variable domain in full, with the rest retrieved from reference TRBV28 and TRBJ1-1, is DVKVTQSSRYLVKRTGEKVFLECVQDMDHENMFWYRQDPGLGLRLIYFSYDVKMKEKGDIPEGYSVSREKKERFSLILESASTNQTSMYLCASSLLRQGAGGYTEAFFGQGTRLTVV.

Only a few counts were recorded for this clone. The chain has TRBV18 and TRBJ2-3; a possible D gene is TRBD2 (6 bases). The germline CDR1 and CDR2 sequences are KGHSH and LQKENI. V was pared by 2 bases and J by 0 bases, with 15 bases between. The CDR3 consists of 17 residues. The CDR3: CASSPVWRGASTDTQYF. For the CDR3, the DNA is TGTGCCAGCTCACCAGTCTGGCGGGGCGCTAGCACAGATACGCAGTATTTT.

The chain has TRBV18 and TRBJ2-5; unclear D gene. The V gene lost 3 bases and the J gene lost 5 bases, with 10 bases spanning the gap. CDR1 and CDR2 (germline): KGHSH, LQKENI. CDR3 length equals 13 residues. For the CDR3, the DNA is TGTGCCAGCTCACCGACTGTCCTGGAGACCCAGTACTTC. Translation gives CASSPTVLETQYF.

The chain carries TRBV27 and TRBJ2-5; 9 nucleotides line up with TRBD2. Germline V gene data show CDR1 as MNHEY and CDR2 as SMNVEV (reference sequence). The CDR3 runs 14 residues. J gave up 5 bases and V 6 bases, and 7 bases lay outside the gene matches. CDR3 nucleotide sequence: TGTGCCAGCAGAGGCGGGGGGGCCGGGGAGACCCAGTACTTC. It specifies CASRGGGAGETQYF.

This clone came up once. This chain connects TRBV9 to TRBJ1-6; 8 bases are shared with TRBD1. Germline V CDR1 and CDR2: SGDLS, YYNGEE. Germline trimming cut 0 bases from V and 9 bases from J; bases unmatched to any gene: 2. The CDR3 runs to 14 residues. CDR3 bases: TGTGCCAGCAGCGTAGGGACAGGGAGTTCACCCCTCCACTTT. Amino acid sequence: CASSVGTGSSPLHF.

This chain connects TRBV7-9 to TRBJ1-4, with 8 bases identical to TRBD1. With V trimmed by 5 bases and J by 0 bases, 2 bases remained unmatched. The CDR3 is 15 residues long. CDR1 is SEHNR, CDR2 FQNEAQ, per germline (reference sequence). CDR3 sequence reads: CASSPRGPTNEKLFF. The CDR3 DNA sequence: TGTGCCAGCAGCCCCAGGGGGCCAACTAATGAAAAACTGTTTTTT.

The rearrangement joins TRBV20-1 to TRBJ2-7; the match to TRBD2 covers 10 bases. With 3 bases clipped from V and 5 bases from J, the junction kept 13 bases outside the gene matches. The CDR3 length is 16 residues. The germline gives CDR1 DFQATT, CDR2 SNEGSKA (reference sequence). DNA of the CDR3: TGCAGTGCTAGTAGGGCTAGCGGGAGTCAACTTCACGAGCAGTACTTC. Encoded protein: CSASRASGSQLHEQYF.